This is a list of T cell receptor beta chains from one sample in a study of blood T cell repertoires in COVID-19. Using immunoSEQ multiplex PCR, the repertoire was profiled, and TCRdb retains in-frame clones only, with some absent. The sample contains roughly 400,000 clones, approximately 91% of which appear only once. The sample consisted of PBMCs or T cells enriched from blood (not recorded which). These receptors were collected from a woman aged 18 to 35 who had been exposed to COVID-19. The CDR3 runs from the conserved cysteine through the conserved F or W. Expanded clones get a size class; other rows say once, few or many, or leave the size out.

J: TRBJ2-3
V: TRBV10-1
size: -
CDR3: CASTRDRGHTDTQYF

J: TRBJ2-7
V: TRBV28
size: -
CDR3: CASRGSGGSSYEQYF

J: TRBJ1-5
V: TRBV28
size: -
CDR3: CATDRGSNQPQHF

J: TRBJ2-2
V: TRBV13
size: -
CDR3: CASSLGPTATNTGELFF

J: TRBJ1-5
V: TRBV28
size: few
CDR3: CASNREVIGPQHF

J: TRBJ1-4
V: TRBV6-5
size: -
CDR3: CASRYDRGDEKLFF

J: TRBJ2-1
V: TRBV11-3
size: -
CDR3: CASSLAPQGKAWDNEQFF

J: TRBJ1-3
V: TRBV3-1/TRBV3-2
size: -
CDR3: CASSSRVSGNTIYF

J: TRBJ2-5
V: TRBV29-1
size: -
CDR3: CSVEDRTGGETQYF

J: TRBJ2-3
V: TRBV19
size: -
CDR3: CASSGGVGRTDTQYF

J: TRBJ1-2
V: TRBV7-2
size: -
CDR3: CASSPSGTGPNYGYTF

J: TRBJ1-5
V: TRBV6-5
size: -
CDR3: CASRRQGAGQPQHF

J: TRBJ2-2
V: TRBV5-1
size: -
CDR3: CASSILGGTNTGELFF

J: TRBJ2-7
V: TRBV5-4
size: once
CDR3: CASSKDPGQGAEEQYF

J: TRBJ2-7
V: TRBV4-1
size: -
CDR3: CASSPDRGPYEQYF

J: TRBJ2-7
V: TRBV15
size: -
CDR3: CATYGLAGFYEQYF

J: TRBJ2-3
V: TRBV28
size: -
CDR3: CASSSQTGLTDTQYF

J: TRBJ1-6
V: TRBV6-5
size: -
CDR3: CASSYSAFQNSPLHF

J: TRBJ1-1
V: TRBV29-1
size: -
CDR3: CSASTGGGTEAFF

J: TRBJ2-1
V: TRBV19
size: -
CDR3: CASRRTGGSSYNEQFF

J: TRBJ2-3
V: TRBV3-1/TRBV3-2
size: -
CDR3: CASSQGAGGADTQYF

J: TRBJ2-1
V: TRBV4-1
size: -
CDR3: CASSQELADEQFF

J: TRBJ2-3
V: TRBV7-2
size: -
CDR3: CASSWGGHTDTQYF

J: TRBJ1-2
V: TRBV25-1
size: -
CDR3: CASIGTGGGGYTF

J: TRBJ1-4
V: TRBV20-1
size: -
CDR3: CSASLGPGEKLFF

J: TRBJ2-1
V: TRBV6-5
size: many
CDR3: CASSELADSYNEQFF

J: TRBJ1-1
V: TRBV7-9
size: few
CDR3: CASSLSGTANTEAFF

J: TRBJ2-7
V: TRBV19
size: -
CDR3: CASSIFEGTSKDEQYF

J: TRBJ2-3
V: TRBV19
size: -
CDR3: CASSIAGTGSTDTQYF

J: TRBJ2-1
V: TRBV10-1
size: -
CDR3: CASSGVGTPPGNEQFF

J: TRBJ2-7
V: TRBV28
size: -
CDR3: CASSHGTDPLEQYF

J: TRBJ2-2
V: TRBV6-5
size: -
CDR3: CASTRKAGAGGELFF

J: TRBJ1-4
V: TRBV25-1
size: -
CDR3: CASSIPGQLLDHEKLFF

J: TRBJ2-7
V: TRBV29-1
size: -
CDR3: CSVEGQGTTYEQYF

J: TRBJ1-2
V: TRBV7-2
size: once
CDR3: CASSLAGSGGGYTF

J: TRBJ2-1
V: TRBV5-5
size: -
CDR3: CASSLGREGSHNEQFF

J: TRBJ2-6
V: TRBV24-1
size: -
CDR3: CATSDGGTGANVLTF

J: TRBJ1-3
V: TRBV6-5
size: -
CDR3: CASRPGISGNTIYF

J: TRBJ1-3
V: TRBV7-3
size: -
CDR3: CASSPGILSGNTIYF

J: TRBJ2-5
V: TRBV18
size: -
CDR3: CASSPQGMLETQYF